These T cell receptor beta chains were read from a single sample in a study of T-cell reconstitution after alpha-beta-depleted transplantation in children. TCRdb re-derived calls from the PCR reads in MiXCR, one entry per CDR3 protein. Of around 480,000 distinct CDR3 sequences in the sample, around a third are singletons; the top ten hold roughly 2.5%. The sequences come from PBMCs from the stem cell graft donor, collected from the stem cell graft. The receptors come from a human donor who donated a stem cell graft to a child with aplastic anemia. Both conserved end residues are part of each CDR3. D genes are given only for firm matches. Size is omitted from some rows. Given values are once, few, many or a class for expanded clones.

j_gene	abundance	d_gene	v_gene	len	CDR3aa	CDR3nt
TRBJ1-1	.	.	TRBV10-3	14	CAISELLMNTEAFF	TGTGCCATCAGTGAATTACTTATGAACACTGAAGCTTTCTTT
TRBJ1-2	.	.	TRBV7-2	15	CASSSSTDGAYGYTF	TGTGCCAGCAGCTCCTCAACTGACGGAGCCTATGGCTACACCTTC
TRBJ2-3	few	.	TRBV4-3	14	CASSQDPWADTQYF	TGCGCCAGCAGCCAAGACCCCTGGGCAGATACGCAGTATTTT
TRBJ2-3	.	TRBD2	TRBV7-9	14	CASSSGTIADTQYF	TGTGCCAGCAGCTCCGGGACTATCGCAGATACGCAGTATTTT
TRBJ2-6	.	.	TRBV29-1	13	CSVGESGANVLTF	TGCAGCGTCGGGGAGTCAGGGGCCAACGTCCTGACTTTC
TRBJ1-1	.	.	TRBV7-9	15	CASSLAGAGNAEAFF	TGTGCCAGCAGCTTAGCGGGAGCTGGGAACGCTGAAGCTTTCTTT
TRBJ2-5	.	.	TRBV20-1	16	CSASRTEGGGQETQYF	TGCAGTGCTAGCCGTACAGAAGGGGGGGGGCAAGAGACCCAGTACTTC
TRBJ2-3	.	.	TRBV14	16	CASSQRIRSTTDTQYF	TGTGCCAGCAGCCAGCGCATCAGGAGCACCACAGATACGCAGTATTTT
TRBJ2-1	few	.	TRBV7-6	15	CASSLARGGGNEQFF	TGTGCCAGCAGCTTAGCGAGGGGAGGGGGCAATGAGCAGTTCTTC
TRBJ2-3	.	.	TRBV14	13	CASSFLAADTQYF	TGTGCCAGCAGTTTCCTAGCTGCGGATACGCAGTATTTT
TRBJ1-1	few	.	TRBV25-1	11	CASSEGVGAFF	TGTGCCAGCAGTGAGGGGGTCGGAGCTTTCTTT
TRBJ1-2	.	.	TRBV7-3	14	CASSLPPGSYGYTF	TGTGCCAGCAGCTTACCGCCTGGTAGCTATGGCTACACCTTC
TRBJ1-5	.	.	TRBV27	15	CASSYGGYSNQPQHF	TGTGCCAGCAGTTACGGGGGGTATAGCAATCAGCCCCAGCATTTT
TRBJ2-7	few	TRBD2	TRBV7-8	15	CASSPLLAGAYEQYF	TGTGCCAGCAGCCCACTACTAGCGGGAGCCTACGAGCAGTACTTC
TRBJ2-7	few	TRBD1	TRBV3-1	15	CASSQDRQGTYEQYF	TGTGCCAGCAGCCAAGATAGACAGGGGACCTACGAGCAGTACTTC
TRBJ1-2	.	.	TRBV5-1	15	CASSERPSGQSGYTF	TGCGCCAGCAGCGAACGCCCCTCAGGGCAGAGTGGCTACACCTTC
TRBJ1-6	.	.	TRBV11-2	13	CASSPSQYSPLHF	TGTGCCAGCAGCCCTAGTCAGTATTCACCCCTCCACTTT
TRBJ2-7	.	TRBD2	TRBV7-6	13	CASRNGGGSEQYF	TGTGCCAGCAGAAACGGTGGCGGGAGCGAGCAGTACTTC
TRBJ1-2	few	TRBD1	TRBV29-1	14	CSVVGGQLEYGYTF	TGCAGCGTTGTGGGGGGACAGCTAGAATATGGCTACACCTTC
TRBJ2-6	.	.	TRBV27	16	CASSFLAFDGANVLTF	TGTGCCAGCAGTTTCTTGGCGTTCGATGGGGCCAACGTCCTGACTTTC
TRBJ2-5	.	TRBD2	TRBV7-2	15	CASSRTSGGLETQYF	TGTGCCAGCAGCCGGACTAGCGGGGGTTTGGAGACCCAGTACTTC
TRBJ2-1	.	.	TRBV5-6	13	CASNPRQYNEQFF	TGTGCCAGCAACCCTCGACAGTACAATGAGCAGTTCTTC
TRBJ1-1	.	.	TRBV29-1	11	CSVEDRAKAFF	TGCAGCGTTGAGGATAGGGCTAAAGCTTTCTTT
TRBJ2-1	once	.	TRBV5-1	14	CASSLIRPDNEQFF	TGCGCCAGCAGCTTGATCAGGCCCGACAATGAGCAGTTCTTC
TRBJ1-2	few	TRBD1	TRBV6-2/TRBV6-3	15	CASSYSGQGYYGYTF	TGTGCCAGCAGTTACTCCGGACAGGGTTACTATGGCTACACCTTC
TRBJ2-7	few	.	TRBV29-1	13	CSVARGGATEQYF	TGCAGCGTTGCCCGAGGGGGAGCGACCGAGCAGTACTTC
TRBJ1-2	.	.	TRBV3-1	15	CASSGGPRANYGYTF	TGTGCCAGCAGCGGTGGACCGAGAGCTAACTATGGCTACACCTTC
TRBJ2-5	few	TRBD2	TRBV6-2/TRBV6-3	16	CASSYYGLAGAETQYF	TGTGCCAGCAGTTACTACGGCCTAGCGGGAGCGGAGACCCAGTACTTC
TRBJ1-4	.	TRBD1	TRBV5-5	14	CASSWAGTDEKLFF	TGTGCCAGCAGCTGGGCGGGGACAGATGAAAAACTGTTTTTT
TRBJ2-5	few	.	TRBV29-1	16	CSVARPKGGSQETQYF	TGCAGCGTTGCTCGTCCAAAGGGGGGCAGCCAAGAGACCCAGTACTTC
TRBJ1-1	.	.	TRBV20-1	10	CSANTGEAFF	TGCAGTGCTAATACAGGGGAAGCTTTCTTT
TRBJ2-1	few	.	TRBV20-1	14	CSARDLTGVSEQFF	TGCAGTGCTAGAGATTTAACGGGAGTGAGTGAGCAGTTCTTC
TRBJ2-3	.	TRBD2	TRBV27	15	CASDVGSGSTDTQYF	TGTGCCAGCGACGTGGGTAGCGGGAGCACAGATACGCAGTATTTT
TRBJ2-1	.	.	TRBV7-2	15	CASSLDSGRTNEQFF	TGTGCCAGCAGCTTAGATAGCGGAAGAACCAATGAGCAGTTCTTC
TRBJ1-1	.	.	TRBV7-2	14	CASSLMGLNTEAFF	TGTGCCAGCAGCTTAATGGGATTGAACACTGAAGCTTTCTTT
TRBJ2-2	.	.	TRBV4-3	15	CASSQQDSNTGELFF	TGCGCCAGCAGCCAACAGGACTCGAACACCGGGGAGCTGTTTTTT
TRBJ2-1	.	TRBD2	TRBV11-2	14	CASSFGAGGYEQFF	TGTGCCAGCAGCTTTGGGGCGGGAGGGTATGAGCAGTTCTTC
TRBJ2-3	few	.	TRBV28	14	CASSRDLRTDTQYF	TGTGCCAGCAGCCGGGACTTACGCACAGATACGCAGTATTTT
TRBJ1-1	few	.	TRBV6-1	14	CASSTHGGGTEAFF	TGTGCCAGCAGTACCCACGGGGGAGGCACTGAAGCTTTCTTT
TRBJ1-5	.	.	TRBV4-1	15	CASSQGTSGLQPQHF	TGCGCCAGCAGCCAAGGAACTTCAGGGCTTCAGCCCCAGCATTTT